The source of this T cell receptor beta chain is a study of T cell responses to AZD1222 COVID-19 vaccine. Study-level findings and limits: The study found Spike-specific TCR breadth and depth rose after two AZD1222 doses.

Notes on this clone: As yet, its antigen is unknown.

Samples with a second dose at about 4 or about 12 weeks were pooled together. Assay used: immunoSEQ multiplex PCR; TCRdb lists only in-frame clones, some missing. The table includes under 150,000 clones, 84% detected once. Germline V lookup: CDR1 SNHLY, CDR2 FYNNEI. The germline V and J ends were trimmed by 3 bases and 10 bases, with 22 bases remaining between them. This CDR3 contains 16 residues. The sequence was collected from an adult who received the AZD1222 COVID-19 vaccine. Sample: peripheral blood, taken 28 days after the second AZD1222 dose. The V gene is TRBV2, the J gene TRBJ1-5, with D tentatively TRBD1 (5 bases). The chain's CDR3 is CASSENGDPWRGPQHF. In nucleotides, the CDR3 is TGTGCCAGCAGTGAGAACGGGGACCCTTGGAGGGGCCCCCAGCATTTT.